These T cell receptor beta chains were read from a single sample in a study of T cells in Graves' hyperthyroidism and ophthalmopathy. TCRdb re-called the multiplex PCR reads with MiXCR, one entry per CDR3 protein. The sample records 150,000 or so distinct CDR3 sequences, around 8.9% being singletons. Specimen: blood. The receptor source for this set is a woman in her late teens or twenties with Graves' hyperthyroidism that later progressed to Graves' ophthalmopathy. CDR3s include the opening cysteine and the closing phenylalanine or tryptophan. D genes are given only for firm matches. The size field is filled for only some rows; it gives once, few, many or a size class.

size	D	V	J	DNA	CDR3
many	NA	TRBV13	TRBJ2-3	TGTGCCAGCAGCTTGCAGAGCACAGATACGCAGTATTTT	CASSLQSTDTQYF
NA	NA	TRBV6-5	TRBJ2-7	TGTGCCAGCAGTTACACTGGCGGGACCGCCGGCGAGCAGTACTTC	CASSYTGGTAGEQYF
many	TRBD1	TRBV20-1	TRBJ1-1	TGCAGTGTTCCCGGGACAGAGGTGACTGAAGCTTTCTTT	CSVPGTEVTEAFF
few	TRBD1	TRBV29-1	TRBJ2-7	TGCAGGGTTGAGGGACAGACATACGAGCAGTACTTC	CRVEGQTYEQYF
many	TRBD2	TRBV7-8	TRBJ2-3	TGTGCCAGCACCAATTACCTGGGGCTAGCGGGGAACACAGATACGCAGTATTTT	CASTNYLGLAGNTDTQYF
many	NA	TRBV28	TRBJ1-4	TGTGCCAGCAGTTTCCCCGCCCGGGGGGGCGCCACTAATGAAAAACTGTTTTTT	CASSFPARGGATNEKLFF
NA	TRBD1	TRBV20-1	TRBJ1-2	TGCAGTGCTAGTCGGGACAGGAGTGATGGCTACACCTTC	CSASRDRSDGYTF
many	NA	TRBV10-2	TRBJ1-6	TGCGCCAGCAGTCAAGTGACCTATAATTCACCCCTCCACTTT	CASSQVTYNSPLHF
NA	TRBD2	TRBV5-1	TRBJ2-7	TGCGCCAGCAGCCCTGGGACTAACGGGAGGAGGAACACTAGAGAGCAGTACTTC	CASSPGTNGRRNTREQYF
many	NA	TRBV10-3	TRBJ1-2	TGTGCCATCAGTGAGTCAGGGGTTAACTATGGCTACACCTTC	CAISESGVNYGYTF
many	NA	TRBV30	TRBJ1-1	TGTGCCTGGGCTAAGAACACTGAAGCTTTCTTT	CAWAKNTEAFF